This passage covers 9 T cell receptor beta chains from one sample sequenced in a study of blood T cell repertoires in COVID-19. Sequenced by immunoSEQ multiplex PCR; TCRdb stores in-frame clones only, minus some. The sample contains a few hundred thousand clones, nearly 90% of which appear only once. Sequenced sample: PBMCs or T cells enriched from blood (not recorded which). The receptors originated from a young woman with acute COVID-19.

V is TRBV28 and J is TRBJ1-5, with D tentatively TRBD1 (5 bases). The germline CDR1 and CDR2 sequences are MDHEN and SYDVKM. This CDR3 has 15 residues. Between the trimmed V and J ends, which lost 5 bases and 5 bases, there was a span of 16 bases. CDR3 DNA sequence: TGTGCCAGCAGTCTCCCGGGGGGTGCCGATCAGCCCCAGCATTTT. It codes for CASSLPGGADQPQHF.

The chain joins TRBV7-2 to TRBJ1-1; weak D call: TRBD1 (6 bases). Germline V gene data show CDR1 as SGHTA and CDR2 as FQGNSA. The CDR3 is made up of 15 amino acids. The V gene lost 0 bases and the J gene lost 5 bases, with 13 bases spanning the gap. The CDR3 DNA reads TGTGCCAGCAGCTTAGCGAGAACAGGGTCAACTGAAGCTTTCTTT. This encodes CASSLARTGSTEAFF.

V usage is TRBV10-3 and J usage is TRBJ1-5; no clear D gene. Germline lookup yields CDR1 ENHRY and CDR2 SYGVKD. The CDR3 spans 13 residues. The germline V and J ends were trimmed by 4 bases and 4 bases, with 8 bases remaining between them. CDR3 amino acids: CAISGFSNQPQHF. For the CDR3, the DNA is TGTGCCATCAGTGGGTTCAGTAATCAGCCCCAGCATTTT.

CDR3 coding DNA: TGCGCCAGCAGCCAAGATATCACAGCGGGAGGGCCGGATGAGCAGTTCTTC. Its translation: CASSQDITAGGPDEQFF. J is TRBJ2-1 and V is TRBV4-3; 10 nucleotides align to TRBD2. This CDR3 is built from 17 residues. Trimming removed 0 bases from V and 8 bases from J; junction bases left unmatched: 10. Germline V lookup: CDR1 LGHNA, CDR2 YSLEER.

In its sample, this clone was seen once. V gene TRBV7-2 combines with J gene TRBJ2-1; 11 nucleotides match TRBD2. With 3 bases clipped from V and 0 bases from J, the junction kept 1 base outside the gene matches. CDR1 and CDR2 from the germline V gene are SGHTA and FQGNSA. CDR3 length: 16 residues. DNA for the CDR3: TGTGCCAGCAGCTTGGGACTAGCGGACTCCTACAATGAGCAGTTCTTC. Translation gives CASSLGLADSYNEQFF.

There are a few counts of this clone. The CDR3 DNA is TGTGCCAGCAGCTTTCCCGGTTCCTACGAGCAGTACTTC. Its translation: CASSFPGSYEQYF. The chain joins TRBV11-3 to TRBJ2-7; D call uncertain. V was cut by 3 bases and J by 1 base, with 7 bases left in between. Germline lookup yields CDR1 SGHNT and CDR2 YENEEA. This CDR3 has 13 amino acids.

The CDR3 DNA is TGTGCCAGCAGCCTCTCTGAGACAGGGGTTGTCTATGGCTACACCTTC. Its protein is CASSLSETGVVYGYTF. The gene calls are TRBV9 and TRBJ1-2; TRBD1 matches at 8 bases. The ends lost 4 bases at V and 4 bases at J; junction bases unmatched: 12. Germline values: CDR1 SGDLS, CDR2 YYNGEE. The CDR3 is 16 amino acids.

The chain uses TRBV6-1 and TRBJ2-5; TRBD1 is a possible D gene (5 bases). This CDR3 region has 15 residues. V was shortened by 3 bases and J by 5 bases, with 16 bases between the two germline ends. Germline V gene lookup returns CDR1 MNHNS and CDR2 SASEGT. The CDR3 reads CASSEWVGRAETQYF. The CDR3 nucleotides are TGTGCCAGCAGTGAGTGGGTGGGCAGGGCCGAGACCCAGTACTTC.

The rearrangement uses TRBV21-1 and TRBJ2-7; the table's D call TRBD1 went unverified against the DNA. TRBV21-1 counts as a pseudogene. The CDR3 spans 17 residues. As DNA, the CDR3 is TGTGCCAGCAGGAACTCCGGACCGGGACAGTCGCTCTACGAGCAGTACTTC. Translated, it gives CASRNSGPGQSLYEQYF.